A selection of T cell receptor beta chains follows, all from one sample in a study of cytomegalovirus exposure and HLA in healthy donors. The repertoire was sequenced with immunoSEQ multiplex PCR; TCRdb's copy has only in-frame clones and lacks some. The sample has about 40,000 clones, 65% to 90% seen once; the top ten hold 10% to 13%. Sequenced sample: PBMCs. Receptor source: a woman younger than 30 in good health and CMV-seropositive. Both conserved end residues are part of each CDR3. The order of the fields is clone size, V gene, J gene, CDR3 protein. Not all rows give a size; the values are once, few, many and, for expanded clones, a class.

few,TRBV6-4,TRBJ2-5,CASSDSGGPGETQYF
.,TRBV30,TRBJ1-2,CAWRGPYGYTF
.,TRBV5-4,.,CASSRAGDNYEQYF
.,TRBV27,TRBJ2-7,CASSYNAMWDKPYEQYF
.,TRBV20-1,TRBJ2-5,CSARDGGTQYF
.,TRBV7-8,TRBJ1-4,CASSQQGGVGEKLFF
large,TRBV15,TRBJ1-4,CATSSVAGEKLFF
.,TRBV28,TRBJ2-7,CASSLRSGTRGHEQYF
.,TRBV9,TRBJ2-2,CASSSRTGNPGELFF
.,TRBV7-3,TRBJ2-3,CASSLRLAGDTQYF
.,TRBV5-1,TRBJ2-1,CASSSTGSFDEQFF
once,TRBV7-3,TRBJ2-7,CASSRDREGEQYF
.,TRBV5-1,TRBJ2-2,CASSLVGAPNTGELFF
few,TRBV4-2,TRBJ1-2,CASSQAPSGYTF
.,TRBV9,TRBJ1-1,CASSVAGQPNTEAFF
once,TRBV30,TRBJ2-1,CAWSASSLAGKLQDEQFF
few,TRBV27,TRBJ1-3,CASSSTGGSENTIYF
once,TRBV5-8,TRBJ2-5,CASSYGTGGAVTQYF
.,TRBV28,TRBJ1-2,CASTPDRAEGYTF
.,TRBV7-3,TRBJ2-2,CASSKGARGVHRGELFF
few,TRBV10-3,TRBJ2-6,CAISETGGGGANVLTF
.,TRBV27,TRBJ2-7,CASSRGTPYEQYF
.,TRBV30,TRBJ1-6,CAWSGGALLHF
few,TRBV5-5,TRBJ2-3,CASSPQGKSTDTQYF
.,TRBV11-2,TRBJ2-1,CASSTRTSGRPNEQFF
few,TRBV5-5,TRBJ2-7,CASSLLLARGEQYF
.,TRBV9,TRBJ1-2,CASSVEGFNGYTF
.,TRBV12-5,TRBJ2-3,CASGLVISGQGPDTQYF
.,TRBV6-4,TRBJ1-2,CASRDLTQGASNYGYTF
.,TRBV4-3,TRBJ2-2,CASSQVVGANTGELFF
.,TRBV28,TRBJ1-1,CAIRQGFAGTEAFF
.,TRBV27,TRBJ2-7,CASSSSPGQSLYEQYF
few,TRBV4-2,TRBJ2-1,CASSQEPGTSHEQFF
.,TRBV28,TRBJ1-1,CASSLPGQGNTEAFF
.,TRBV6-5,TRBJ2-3,CASRARDRSTDTQYF
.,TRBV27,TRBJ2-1,CASSGGIGGPGYNEQFF
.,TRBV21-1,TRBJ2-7,CASSKVGLRDSSYEQYF
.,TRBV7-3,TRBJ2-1,CASSLGTSANNEQFF
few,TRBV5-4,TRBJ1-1,CASSSPGQGGTEAFF
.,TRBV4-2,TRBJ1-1,CASSSTGDTEAFF
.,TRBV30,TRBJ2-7,CAWRGVSDRGEGTSVDEQYF
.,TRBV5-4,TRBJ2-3,CASSLSSGTRNTDTQYF
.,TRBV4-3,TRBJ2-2,CASSQQMRSSNTGELFF
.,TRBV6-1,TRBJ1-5,CASSYYSNQPQHF
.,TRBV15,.,CATSSTGGTYEQYF
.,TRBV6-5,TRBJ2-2,CASSVNTNTGELFF
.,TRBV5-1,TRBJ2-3,CASNPVGPPVDTQYF
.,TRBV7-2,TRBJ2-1,CASSFASGLGNEQFF
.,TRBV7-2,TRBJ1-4,CASRTQGAANEKLFF
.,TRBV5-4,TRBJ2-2,CASSLDSGYGGELFF
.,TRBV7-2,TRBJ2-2,CASSPGIAGSGELFF
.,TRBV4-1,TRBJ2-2,CASSQPGLAAMNTGELFF
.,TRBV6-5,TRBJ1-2,CASSYSSLDGYTF